The rows below give T cell receptor beta chains drawn from one sample of a study of CD8+ T cells in alopecia areata. This table comes from immunoSEQ multiplex PCR, and its TCRdb copy is limited to in-frame clones, with some not included. This table holds 150,000 to 200,000 clones, approximately 60% found once. Sequenced input: CD4+ T cells sorted from blood. The source is a human donor in good health. The CDR3 runs from the conserved cysteine through the conserved F or W. Each record gives: V gene, D gene, J gene, clone size, CDR3 protein, CDR3 DNA. D genes are given only for firm matches. Clone size is given for some rows only: seen once, a few or many times, or a class if the clone is expanded.

TRBV12-5	TRBD2	TRBJ2-7	-	CASSLAATYEQYF	TGTGCTAGTTCACTAGCGGCCACCTACGAGCAGTACTTC
TRBV29-1	-	TRBJ2-3	-	CGGANTDTQYF	TGCGGCGGGGCTAACACAGATACGCAGTATTTT
TRBV2	-	TRBJ2-5	few	CASSPGEIIETQYF	TGTGCCAGCAGTCCAGGGGAGATAATAGAGACCCAGTACTTC
TRBV25-1	-	TRBJ1-1	-	CASSDVRGDAEAFF	TGTGCCAGCAGTGACGTAAGGGGTGATGCTGAAGCTTTCTTT
TRBV29-1	-	TRBJ1-1	few	CSAWKGLDTEAFF	TGCAGCGCCTGGAAGGGACTAGACACTGAAGCTTTCTTT
TRBV7-2	-	TRBJ2-1	few	CASTIGLNNEQFF	TGTGCCAGCACCATCGGATTAAACAATGAGCAGTTCTTC
TRBV11-2	-	TRBJ1-1	few	CASSYWEAEAFF	TGTGCCAGCAGCTACTGGGAGGCCGAAGCTTTCTTT
TRBV28	-	TRBJ2-5	-	CASGTQIRRVGGTQYF	TGTGCCAGCGGAACTCAAATCCGTAGGGTCGGGGGGACCCAGTACTTC
TRBV29-1	TRBD2	TRBJ2-7	few	CSVIAGRYEQYF	TGCAGCGTCATAGCGGGGAGGTACGAGCAGTACTTC
TRBV28	-	TRBJ2-7	few	CASSLEGNEQYF	TGTGCCAGCAGTTTAGAGGGGAACGAGCAGTACTTC
TRBV6-1	TRBD1	TRBJ2-7	-	CASSERTGGRNF	TGTGCCAGCAGTGAAAGGACAGGGGGCAGGAACTTC
TRBV5-4	-	TRBJ2-5	-	CASSSIGETQYF	TGTGCCAGCAGTAGCATCGGGGAGACCCAGTACTTC
TRBV19	-	TRBJ2-7	-	CASSMGTTVAAYEQYF	TGTGCCAGTAGTATGGGGACGACGGTGGCCGCCTACGAGCAGTACTTC
TRBV7-8	TRBD1	TRBJ1-2	-	CASSERDRGDYGYTF	TGTGCCAGCAGCGAACGGGACAGGGGGGACTATGGCTACACCTTC
TRBV19	TRBD2	TRBJ2-2	few	CASSKPTRREGSNTGELFF	TGTGCCAGTAGTAAACCCACTCGGCGGGAGGGCTCCAACACCGGGGAGCTGTTTTTT
TRBV18	-	TRBJ2-5	few	CASSPGYETQYF	TGTGCCAGCTCACCCGGCTATGAGACCCAGTACTTC
TRBV10-3	-	TRBJ2-5	-	CAISEHRAQYF	TGTGCCATCAGTGAGCACAGGGCCCAGTACTTC
TRBV28	-	TRBJ1-1	-	CASRPGRQSNTEAFF	TGTGCCAGCAGACCTGGGAGACAGTCGAACACTGAAGCTTTCTTT
TRBV29-1	-	TRBJ1-4	-	CSVGAPTNEKLFF	TGCAGCGTTGGAGCCCCAACTAATGAAAAACTGTTTTTT
TRBV4-1	-	TRBJ1-1	once	CASSRFQGASQYTEAFF	TGCGCCAGCAGCCGCTTCCAGGGTGCCTCTCAGTACACTGAAGCTTTCTTT
TRBV9	TRBD2	TRBJ2-1	once	CASSVGVSGRAVQFF	TGTGCCAGCAGCGTAGGTGTGAGCGGGAGGGCCGTGCAGTTCTTC
TRBV27	-	TRBJ2-1	-	CASSPRLGSGHEQFF	TGTGCCAGCAGTCCGCGTTTAGGCAGCGGCCATGAGCAGTTCTTC
TRBV28	-	TRBJ2-3	-	CASSLPSGLTDTQYF	TGTGCCAGCAGTTTACCAAGCGGACTCACAGATACGCAGTATTTT
TRBV7-8	-	TRBJ2-3	once	CASSLGAGSKTDTQYF	TGTGCCAGCAGCTTAGGGGCCGGATCGAAAACAGATACGCAGTATTTT
TRBV11-2	TRBD2	TRBJ2-7	-	CASSFGGSRSEQYF	TGTGCCAGCAGCTTTGGCGGGAGTCGGAGCGAGCAGTACTTC
TRBV4-2	-	TRBJ2-5	-	CASSQERSGQGTQYF	TGTGCCAGCAGCCAAGAGAGGTCAGGGCAGGGGACCCAGTACTTC
TRBV6-5	TRBD1	TRBJ1-2	few	CASSYGDRIYGYTF	TGTGCCAGCAGTTACGGGGACAGGATCTATGGCTACACCTTC
TRBV30	-	TRBJ1-5	-	CAWGLGGGQPQHF	TGTGCCTGGGGCCTTGGGGGTGGACAGCCCCAGCATTTT
TRBV5-1	-	TRBJ2-7	-	CASSFGFEQYF	TGCGCCAGCAGCTTTGGATTCGAGCAGTACTTC
TRBV29-1	-	TRBJ2-5	-	CSGGQSLNQETQYF	TGCAGCGGGGGGCAGTCATTGAATCAAGAGACCCAGTACTTC
TRBV25-1	-	TRBJ2-4	-	CASRGLAKNIQYF	TGTGCCAGCAGGGGCCTAGCCAAAAACATTCAGTACTTC
TRBV6-5	TRBD1	TRBJ1-1	once	CASRSQGAAFF	TGTGCCAGCAGATCACAGGGGGCAGCTTTCTTT
TRBV5-1	TRBD2	TRBJ2-7	-	CASSRTSGLFYEQYF	TGCGCCAGCAGCCGGACTAGCGGGTTGTTCTACGAGCAGTACTTC
TRBV29-1	-	TRBJ2-1	few	CSVVEPAALEQFF	TGCAGCGTTGTTGAACCAGCGGCCCTTGAGCAGTTCTTC
TRBV25-1	-	TRBJ1-3	-	CASSDSLSGNTIYF	TGTGCCAGCAGTGATTCCCTCTCTGGAAACACCATATATTTT
TRBV5-6	-	TRBJ2-5	-	CASIPQGRETQYF	TGTGCCAGCATCCCACAGGGACGAGAGACCCAGTACTTC
TRBV5-1	-	TRBJ1-2	few	CASSLAGNYGYTF	TGCGCCAGCAGCTTAGCAGGAAACTATGGCTACACCTTC
TRBV29-1	-	TRBJ2-3	-	CSVGDRDTQYF	TGCAGCGTTGGAGATCGAGATACGCAGTATTTT
TRBV7-9	-	TRBJ2-2	-	CASRPGTANTGELFF	TGTGCCAGCCGACCGGGCACGGCGAACACCGGGGAGCTGTTTTTT
TRBV6-5	-	TRBJ1-4	-	CASSYSIQREGKLFF	TGTGCCAGCAGTTATTCGATTCAGCGGGAGGGAAAACTGTTTTTT
TRBV2	-	TRBJ1-2	few	CASTPDPGGGYTF	TGTGCCAGCACCCCGGACCCCGGAGGAGGCTACACCTTC
TRBV18	-	TRBJ1-1	-	CASSPTRNTEAFF	TGTGCCAGCTCCCCAACACGGAACACTGAAGCTTTCTTT
TRBV7-2	-	TRBJ2-6	once	CASSPRDISLSGANVLTF	TGTGCCAGCAGCCCCCGGGACATTAGCCTCTCTGGGGCCAACGTCCTGACTTTC
TRBV9	-	TRBJ1-5	-	CASSGDGGNQPQHF	TGTGCCAGCAGCGGTGACGGGGGGAATCAGCCCCAGCATTTT
TRBV29-1	-	TRBJ1-1	-	CSVVNRVGTEAFF	TGCAGCGTCGTGAACAGGGTGGGCACTGAAGCTTTCTTT